The clone carrying this T cell receptor (beta chain) has ten or more counts. The CDR3 is 16 amino acids. With 6 bases clipped from V and 7 bases from J, the junction kept 16 bases outside the gene matches. Germline assignment: CDR1 SQVTM and CDR2 ANQGSEA. TCRdb re-called the 5' RACE reads with MiXCR, one entry per CDR3 protein. The table includes 30,000 to 40,000 distinct CDR3 sequences, more than 5% detected once. The data originate from a study of early T cells in non-severe SARS-CoV-2 infection. The chain couples TRBV29-1 to TRBJ2-7, with 12 bases identical to TRBD2. Sequenced material: whole blood. This sequence originates from an adult who was a healthcare worker with PCR-confirmed SARS-CoV-2 infection or an uninfected control (not recorded which). The CDR3: CSVRGWTSGVPGEQYF. The DNA for the CDR3 is TGCAGCGTGAGGGGTTGGACTAGCGGGGTGCCGGGAGAGCAGTACTTC.